This is a list of T cell receptor beta chains from one sample in a study of T-cell memory formation after mild COVID-19. TCRdb analysed the 5' RACE reads with MiXCR anew, one entry per CDR3 protein. Of roughly 130,000 distinct CDR3 sequences in the sample, over 15% were seen once. Sequencing was done on a sample of PBMCs or a T cell subset sorted from them (not recorded which). All receptors derive from a man aged 18 to 30 who had mild COVID-19 (a few samples of this study predate the infection). Cell type and time point are not known. CDR3s include the opening cysteine and the closing phenylalanine or tryptophan. Fields, in order: V gene, clone size, J gene, D gene, CDR3 DNA, CDR3 protein. A D gene is named only where the DNA matches it firmly. A clone size is listed for some rows: how often the clone was seen (once, few, many), or a class if it is expanded.

TRBV27	NA	TRBJ1-6	TRBD1	TGTGCCAGCAGTTTAATGACAGGGAGGGGGAATTCACCCCTCCACTTT	CASSLMTGRGNSPLHF
TRBV5-1	NA	TRBJ1-2	NA	TGCGCCAGCAGCGGCCACTGGGACGGTGGCTACACCTTC	CASSGHWDGGYTF
TRBV7-8	few	TRBJ1-5	NA	TGTGCCAGCAGCTTGTTAGAGTATGGCAATCAGCCCCAGCATTTT	CASSLLEYGNQPQHF
TRBV2	NA	TRBJ2-1	NA	TGTGCCAGCAGTGAAAGTCTCCCCTACAATGAGCAGTTCTTC	CASSESLPYNEQFF
TRBV10-3	many	TRBJ2-3	TRBD2	TGTGCCATCAGTGAAGGGCTAGCGGGGTTCTATACGCAGTATTTT	CAISEGLAGFYTQYF
TRBV6-2/TRBV6-3	NA	TRBJ1-6	TRBD1	TGTGCCAGCGACTACACTGTCAGGGGGAACGGGCGTAATTCACCCCTCCACTTT	CASDYTVRGNGRNSPLHF
TRBV5-1	NA	TRBJ1-2	NA	TGCGCCAGCAGCAGGTCCCTTGACGACACAGGGTTCGGTTATGGCTACACCTTC	CASSRSLDDTGFGYGYTF
TRBV6-2/TRBV6-3	NA	TRBJ1-6	TRBD1	TGTGCCAGCAGTAAGACAGGGGCCGTCAACTCACCCCTCCACTTT	CASSKTGAVNSPLHF
TRBV3-1	NA	TRBJ1-2	NA	TGTGCCAGCAGCGAGAGACAGGCTAATGGCTACACCTTC	CASSERQANGYTF
TRBV5-5	NA	TRBJ2-3	TRBD1	TGTGCCAGCAGCTTGGGGGGACAGTCGGGCACAGATACGCAGTATTTT	CASSLGGQSGTDTQYF
TRBV7-8	NA	TRBJ1-6	NA	TGTGCTAGCAGCTTAGGAGATTCACCCCTCCACTTT	CASSLGDSPLHF
TRBV3-1	few	TRBJ2-5	NA	TGTGCCAGCAGCCCGCGGACTGGGGAGACCCAGTACTTC	CASSPRTGETQYF
TRBV4-3	many	TRBJ2-5	NA	TGCGCCAGCAGCCAAGATCTCCAGGGTGGGGGGACCCAGTACTTC	CASSQDLQGGGTQYF
TRBV4-1	NA	TRBJ2-7	NA	TGCGCCAGCAGCCCCGAAAGGGGACTCCTAAGGGGCGAGCAGTACTTC	CASSPERGLLRGEQYF
TRBV6-1	few	TRBJ1-3	NA	TGTGCCACCCCTTCCGCAGTTGGCACCATATATTTT	CATPSAVGTIYF
TRBV10-3	NA	TRBJ2-2	NA	TGTGCCATCAGGACACCCCTGGGGCAACCGAACACCGGGGAGCTGTTTTTT	CAIRTPLGQPNTGELFF
TRBV9	NA	TRBJ2-4	NA	TGTGCCAGCAGCGAAGATCTCTACAGCAAAAACATTCAGTACTTC	CASSEDLYSKNIQYF
TRBV29-1	NA	TRBJ1-2	TRBD1	TGCAGCGTTGGGGGACAGAACTATGGCTACACCTTC	CSVGGQNYGYTF